This T cell receptor beta chain was found in a study of blood T cell repertoires in COVID-19. Profiling relied on immunoSEQ multiplex PCR, and the TCRdb table lists in-frame clones only, not all of them. The sample lists a few hundred thousand clones, approximately 93% occurring once. Trimming took off 2 bases at V and 4 bases at J, with 11 bases between the two ends. The CDR3 covers 14 residues. Germline CDR1 KGHSH, CDR2 LQKENI. The TCR comes from a woman between 40 and 55 years old who had been exposed to COVID-19. The gene calls are TRBV18 and TRBJ1-2, with D unresolved. The specimen was PBMCs or T cells enriched from blood (not recorded which). For the CDR3, the DNA is TGTGCCAGCTCACCAACCCAAAACAGCTATGGCTACACCTTC. As protein: CASSPTQNSYGYTF.